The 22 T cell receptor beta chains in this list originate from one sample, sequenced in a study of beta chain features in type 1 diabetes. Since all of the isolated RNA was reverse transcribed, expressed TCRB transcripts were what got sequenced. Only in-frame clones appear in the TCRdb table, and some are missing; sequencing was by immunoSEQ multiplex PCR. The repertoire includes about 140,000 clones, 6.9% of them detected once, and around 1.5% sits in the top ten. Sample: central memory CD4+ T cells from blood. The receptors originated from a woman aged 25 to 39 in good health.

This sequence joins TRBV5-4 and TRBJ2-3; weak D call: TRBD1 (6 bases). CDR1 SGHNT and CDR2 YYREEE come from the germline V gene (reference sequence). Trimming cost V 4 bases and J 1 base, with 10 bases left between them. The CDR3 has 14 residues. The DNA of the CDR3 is TGTGCCAGCAGCACGACAGGCGGCACAGATACGCAGTATTTT. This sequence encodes CASSTTGGTDTQYF.

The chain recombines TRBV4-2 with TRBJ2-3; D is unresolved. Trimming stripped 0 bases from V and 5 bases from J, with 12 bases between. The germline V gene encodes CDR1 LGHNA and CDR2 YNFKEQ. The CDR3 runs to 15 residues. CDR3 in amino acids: CASSQDPAPKDTQYF. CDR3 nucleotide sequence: TGTGCCAGCAGCCAAGACCCAGCGCCTAAAGATACGCAGTATTTT.

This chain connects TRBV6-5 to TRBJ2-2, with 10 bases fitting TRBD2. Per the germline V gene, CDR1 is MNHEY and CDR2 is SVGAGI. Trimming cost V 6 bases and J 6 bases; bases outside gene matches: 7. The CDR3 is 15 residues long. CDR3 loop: CASSSSGSRAGELFF. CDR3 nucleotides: TGTGCCAGCAGCTCTAGCGGGAGTAGGGCCGGGGAGCTGTTTTTT.

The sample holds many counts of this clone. In DNA form, the CDR3 reads TGTGCCAGCTGGGCTAGCGGGAGGTACAATGAGCAGTTCTTC. Amino acid sequence: CASWASGRYNEQFF. This sequence joins TRBV7-8 and TRBJ2-1, with 11 positions matching TRBD2. This CDR3 has 14 amino acids. The ends lost 8 bases at V and 4 bases at J; junction bases unmatched: 4. Germline CDR1 reads SGHVS; CDR2 reads FQNEAQ.

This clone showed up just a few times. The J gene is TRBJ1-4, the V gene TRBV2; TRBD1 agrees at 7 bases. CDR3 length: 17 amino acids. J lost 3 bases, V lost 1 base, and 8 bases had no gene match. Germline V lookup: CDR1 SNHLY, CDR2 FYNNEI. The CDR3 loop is CASSEDGRGNSNEKLFF. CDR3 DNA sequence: TGTGCCAGCAGTGAAGATGGCAGGGGGAACTCTAATGAAAAACTGTTTTTT.

The CDR3 loop reads CASSYSIIAGHEQYF. In DNA, the CDR3 is TGTGCCAGCAGTTACTCGATTATTGCGGGGCACGAGCAGTACTTC. This sequence joins TRBV6-5 and TRBJ2-7; D is possibly TRBD2 (6 bases). Trimming removed 0 bases from V and 5 bases from J, with 14 bases in between. The CDR3 loop spans 15 amino acids. Germline CDR1 and CDR2: MNHEY and SVGAGI.

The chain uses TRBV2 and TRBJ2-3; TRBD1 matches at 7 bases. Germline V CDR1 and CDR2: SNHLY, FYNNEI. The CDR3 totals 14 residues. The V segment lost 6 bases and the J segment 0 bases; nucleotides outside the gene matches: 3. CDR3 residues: CASRGQFSTDTQYF. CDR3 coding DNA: TGTGCCAGCAGGGGACAGTTTAGCACAGATACGCAGTATTTT.

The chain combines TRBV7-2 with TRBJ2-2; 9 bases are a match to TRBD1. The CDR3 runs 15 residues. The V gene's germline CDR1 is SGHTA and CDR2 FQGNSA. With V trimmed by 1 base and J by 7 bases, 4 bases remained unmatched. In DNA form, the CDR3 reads TGTGCCAGCAGCTTAGGGACAGGGGAAAGCGGGGAGCTGTTTTTT. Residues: CASSLGTGESGELFF.

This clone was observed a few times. The chain's CDR3 is CATSSASGRTGNEQFF. CDR3 DNA: TGTGCCACCAGCAGTGCTAGCGGGAGGACCGGTAATGAGCAGTTCTTC. This chain links TRBV15 with TRBJ2-1; 11 bases are shared with TRBD2. This CDR3 is built from 16 residues. CDR1 is LNHNV and CDR2 is YYDKDF in the germline V gene (reference sequence). The J segment lost 7 bases and the V segment lost 3 bases, leaving 8 bases of the junction unmatched. Filled out from reference TRBV15 and TRBJ2-1, the complete variable domain reads DAMVIQNPRYQVTQFGKPVTLSCSQTLNHNVMYWYQQKSSQAPKLLFHYYDKDFNNEADTPDNFQSRRPNTSFCFLDIRSPGLGDTAMYLCATSSASGRTGNEQFFGPGTRLTVL.

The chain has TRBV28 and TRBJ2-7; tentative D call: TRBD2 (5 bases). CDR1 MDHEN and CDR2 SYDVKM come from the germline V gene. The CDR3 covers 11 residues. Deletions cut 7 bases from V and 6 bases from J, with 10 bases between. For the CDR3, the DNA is TGTGCCAGCATGAGGGTGTCCGAGCAGTACTTC. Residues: CASMRVSEQYF.

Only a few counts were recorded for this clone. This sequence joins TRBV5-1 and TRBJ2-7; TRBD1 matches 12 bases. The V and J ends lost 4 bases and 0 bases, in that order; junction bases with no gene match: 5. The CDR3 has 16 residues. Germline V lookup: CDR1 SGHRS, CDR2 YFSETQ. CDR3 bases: TGCGCCAGCAGCCCAGGGGGACAGGGGGCCTCCTACGAGCAGTACTTC. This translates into CASSPGGQGASYEQYF.

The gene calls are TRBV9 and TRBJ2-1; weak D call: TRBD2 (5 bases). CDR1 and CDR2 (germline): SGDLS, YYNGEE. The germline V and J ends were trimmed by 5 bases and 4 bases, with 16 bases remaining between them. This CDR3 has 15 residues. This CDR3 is CASRPGIGPYNEQFF. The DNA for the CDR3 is TGTGCCAGCAGGCCCGGGATCGGGCCGTACAATGAGCAGTTCTTC.

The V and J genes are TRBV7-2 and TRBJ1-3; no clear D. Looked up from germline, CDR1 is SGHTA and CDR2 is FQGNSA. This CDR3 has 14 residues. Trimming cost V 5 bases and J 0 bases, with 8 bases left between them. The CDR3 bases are TGTGCCAGCAGCGCTAAAATCTCTGGAAACACCATATATTTT. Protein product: CASSAKISGNTIYF.

CDR3 sequence: CASTPGQGESYGYTF. The CDR3 DNA follows: TGTGCCAGCACCCCGGGACAGGGAGAGAGCTATGGCTACACCTTC. The J gene is TRBJ1-2, the V gene TRBV9; 9 bases line up with TRBD1. The CDR3 is 15 amino acids. The J segment lost 4 bases and the V segment lost 6 bases, leaving 10 bases of the junction unmatched. CDR1 is SGDLS, CDR2 YYNGEE, per germline.

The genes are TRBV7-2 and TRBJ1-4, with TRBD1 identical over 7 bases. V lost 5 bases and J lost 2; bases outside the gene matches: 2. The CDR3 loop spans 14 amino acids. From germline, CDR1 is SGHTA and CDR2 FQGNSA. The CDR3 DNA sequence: TGTGCCAGCAGCAAGGACAGGACTAATGAAAAACTGTTTTTT. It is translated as CASSKDRTNEKLFF.

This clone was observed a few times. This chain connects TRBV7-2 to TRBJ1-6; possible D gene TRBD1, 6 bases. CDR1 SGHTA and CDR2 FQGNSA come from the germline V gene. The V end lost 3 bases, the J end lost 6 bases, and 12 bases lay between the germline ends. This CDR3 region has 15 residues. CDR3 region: CASSFFGGANSPLHF. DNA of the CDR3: TGTGCCAGCAGCTTCTTTGGGGGGGCTAATTCACCCCTCCACTTT.

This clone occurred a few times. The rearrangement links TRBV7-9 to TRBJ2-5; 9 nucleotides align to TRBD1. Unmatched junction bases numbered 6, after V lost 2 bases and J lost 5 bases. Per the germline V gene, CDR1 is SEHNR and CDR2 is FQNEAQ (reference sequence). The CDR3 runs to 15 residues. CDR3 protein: CASSLSTGGVETQYF. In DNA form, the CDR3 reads TGTGCCAGCAGCTTATCGACAGGGGGTGTGGAGACCCAGTACTTC.

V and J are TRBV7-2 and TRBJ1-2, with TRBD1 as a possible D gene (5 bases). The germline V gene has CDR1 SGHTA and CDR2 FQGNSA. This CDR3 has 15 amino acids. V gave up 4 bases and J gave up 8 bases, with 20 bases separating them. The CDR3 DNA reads TGTGCCAGCAGCTCAGGGCCACTGGCCTCGAAAGGCTACACCTTC. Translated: CASSSGPLASKGYTF. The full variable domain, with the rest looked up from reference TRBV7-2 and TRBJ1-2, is GAGVSQSPSNKVTEKGKDVELRCDPISGHTALYWYRQSLGQGLEFLIYFQGNSAPDKSGLPSDRFSAERTGGSVSTLTIQRTQQEDSAVYLCASSSGPLASKGYTFGSGTRLTVV.

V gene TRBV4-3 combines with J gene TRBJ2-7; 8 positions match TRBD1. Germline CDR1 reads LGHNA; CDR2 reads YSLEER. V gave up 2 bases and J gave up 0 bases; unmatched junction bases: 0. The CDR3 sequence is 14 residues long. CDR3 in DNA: TGCGCCAGCAGCCAAACAGGGGGCTCCTACGAGCAGTACTTC. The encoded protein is CASSQTGGSYEQYF.

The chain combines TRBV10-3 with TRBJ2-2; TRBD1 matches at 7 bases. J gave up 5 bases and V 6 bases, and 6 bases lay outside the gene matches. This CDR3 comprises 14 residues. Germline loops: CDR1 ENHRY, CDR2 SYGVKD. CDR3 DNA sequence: TGTGCCATCAGGGAGACAGGGCAAACCGGGGAGCTGTTTTTT. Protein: CAIRETGQTGELFF.

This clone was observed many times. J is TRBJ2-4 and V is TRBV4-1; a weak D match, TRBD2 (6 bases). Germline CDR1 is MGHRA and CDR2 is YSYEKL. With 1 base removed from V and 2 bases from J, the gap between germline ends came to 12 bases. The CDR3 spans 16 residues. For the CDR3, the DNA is TGCGCCAGCAGCCAAGGCGGGATGAGATCCAAAAACATTCAGTACTTC. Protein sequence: CASSQGGMRSKNIQYF.

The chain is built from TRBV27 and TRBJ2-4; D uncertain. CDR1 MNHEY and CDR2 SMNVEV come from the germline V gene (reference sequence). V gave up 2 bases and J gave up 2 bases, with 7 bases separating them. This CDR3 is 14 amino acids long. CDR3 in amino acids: CASSLLATKNIQYF. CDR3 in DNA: TGTGCCAGCAGTTTACTCGCGACCAAAAACATTCAGTACTTC.